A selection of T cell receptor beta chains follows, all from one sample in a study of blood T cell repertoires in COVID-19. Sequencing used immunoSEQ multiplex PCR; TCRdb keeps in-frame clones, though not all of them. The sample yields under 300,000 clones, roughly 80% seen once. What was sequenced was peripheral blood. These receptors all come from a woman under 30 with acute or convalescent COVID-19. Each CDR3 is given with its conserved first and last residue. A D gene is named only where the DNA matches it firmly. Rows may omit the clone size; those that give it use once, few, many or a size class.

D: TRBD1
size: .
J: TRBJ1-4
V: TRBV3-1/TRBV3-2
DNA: TGTGCCAGCAGCCCCTGGACAGGGAACGAAAAACTGTTTTTT
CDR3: CASSPWTGNEKLFF

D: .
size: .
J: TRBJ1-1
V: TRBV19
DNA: TGTGCCAGTAGACGGACAGCGAACATGAACACTGAAGCTTTCTTT
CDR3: CASRRTANMNTEAFF

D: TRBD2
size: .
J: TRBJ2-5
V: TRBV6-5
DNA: TGTGCCAGCAGTCCCGGGGGGTACCAAGAGACCCAGTACTTC
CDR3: CASSPGGYQETQYF

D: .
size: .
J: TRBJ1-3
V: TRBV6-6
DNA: TGTGCCAGCACCTTGGACGGTGGGAGCTCTGGAAACACCATATATTTT
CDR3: CASTLDGGSSGNTIYF

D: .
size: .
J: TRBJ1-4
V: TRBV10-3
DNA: TGTGCCATCAGTGAAACAGAGGGAGTTGAAAAACTGTTTTTT
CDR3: CAISETEGVEKLFF

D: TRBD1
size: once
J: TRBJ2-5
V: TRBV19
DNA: TGTGCCAGTAGTCCGGACAGGGAAGAGACCCAGTACTTC
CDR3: CASSPDREETQYF

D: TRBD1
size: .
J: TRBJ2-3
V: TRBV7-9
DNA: TGTGCCAGCAGTCGGGCCGGGACAGGGGTAGATACGCAGTATTTT
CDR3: CASSRAGTGVDTQYF

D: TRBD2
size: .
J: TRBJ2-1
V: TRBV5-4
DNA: TGTGCCAGCAGCGTAGGACTAGCGGGATACAATGAGCAGTTCTTC
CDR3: CASSVGLAGYNEQFF

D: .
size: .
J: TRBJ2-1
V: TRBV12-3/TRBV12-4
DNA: TGTGCCAGCAGTACATACAGGGTGAATGAGCAGTTCTTC
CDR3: CASSTYRVNEQFF

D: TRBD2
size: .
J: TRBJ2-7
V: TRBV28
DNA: TGTGCCAGCAGTCCTAGGACTAGCGGGCCCATACACTACGAGCAGTACTTC
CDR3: CASSPRTSGPIHYEQYF

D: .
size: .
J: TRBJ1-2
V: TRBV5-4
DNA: TGTGCCAGCAGCTTGGGGGAGGGGCCATTTTTACGGGGTGGCTACACCTTC
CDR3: CASSLGEGPFLRGGYTF

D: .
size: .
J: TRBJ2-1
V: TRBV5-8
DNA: TGTGCCAGCAGCTTGGTCGGGTATTTCACCTACAATGAGCAGTTCTTC
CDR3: CASSLVGYFTYNEQFF

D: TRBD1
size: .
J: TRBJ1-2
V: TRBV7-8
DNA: TGTGCCAGCAGCTTAAGGCCTGGGGCAACAGGGGACTATGGCTACACCTTC
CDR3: CASSLRPGATGDYGYTF

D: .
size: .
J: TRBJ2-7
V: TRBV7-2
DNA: TGTGCCAGCAGCTTAGGGCGGGGCGGGTACGAGCAGTACTTC
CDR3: CASSLGRGGYEQYF

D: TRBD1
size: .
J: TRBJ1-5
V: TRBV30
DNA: TGTGCCTGGAGGGAACCGGGACAGGGGTATCAGCCCCAGCATTTT
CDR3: CAWREPGQGYQPQHF

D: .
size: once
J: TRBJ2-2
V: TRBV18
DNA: TGTGCCAGCTCACCACCGGGACAATTCGCTTATACCGGGGAGCTGTTTTTT
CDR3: CASSPPGQFAYTGELFF

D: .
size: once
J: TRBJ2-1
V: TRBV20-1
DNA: TGCAGTGCTAGGTTAAATGAGCAGTTCTTC
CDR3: CSARLNEQFF

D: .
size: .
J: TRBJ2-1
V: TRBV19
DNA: TGTGCCAGTAGTATGCAGCAGGGTTCTGTCTTCGATGAGCAGTTCTTC
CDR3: CASSMQQGSVFDEQFF

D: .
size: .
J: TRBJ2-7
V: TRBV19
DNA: TGTGCCAGTAGTATTTGGGGGGACTACGAGCAGTACTTC
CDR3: CASSIWGDYEQYF

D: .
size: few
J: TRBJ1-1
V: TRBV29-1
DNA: TGCAGCGTTGAAGGACAGCCGAACACTGAAGCTTTCTTT
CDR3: CSVEGQPNTEAFF

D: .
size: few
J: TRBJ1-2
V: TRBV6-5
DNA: TGTGCCAGCAGTTACTCGGGCTTCACTAACTATGGCTACACCTTC
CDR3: CASSYSGFTNYGYTF

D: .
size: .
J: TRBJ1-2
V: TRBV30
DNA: TGTGCCTGGATCTTTTTCGGGGGCTACACCTTC
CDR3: CAWIFFGGYTF